The TCR beta chain under discussion was sequenced for a study of monozygotic twins with cystic fibrosis (dated by TCRdb to 2020 to 2022). Context from the whole study: Barcoded libraries were prepared with about 15 PCR cycles from three micrograms of fragmented DNA. On the day of blood sampling, twins were ranked among over 950 cohort participants for weight-for-height and for FEVPerc (FEV1 disease centile). Data for three of the twin pairs had already been reported earlier in a different context. The cohort comprised ten female and six male twin pairs aged roughly 2.0 to 40 years, median approximately 10 years, mostly children and adolescents. The study compared TCR beta repertoires within and between 16 monozygotic twin pairs with cystic fibrosis to assess genetic influence on V and J gene usage. What the authors observed across the whole study: The cohort was small, and no association was found between shared CDR3 numbers and age, concordance or disease severity. In 13 of 16 pairs, V gene usage most closely resembled the co-twin's, and the same held for J usage in 8 of 16 pairs, a pattern suggesting genetic constraints. Simpson clonality was generally low (median about 0.0097), suggesting a naive-dominated repertoire, with higher clonality in the most severely affected patients. Monozygotic CF twin pairs shared significantly more nucleotide-identical clonotypes within each pair than unrelated CF individuals shared with one another (P = 0.000026, Mann-Whitney).

The twin pairs came from the European Cystic Fibrosis Twin and Sibling Study Cohort, which recruited patients from over a hundred CF clinics across 14 European countries. Zygosity and CFTR genotype were verified in-house, with zygosity tested by multiplex PCR of nine short tandem repeat loci. Peripheral blood was sampled from each twin, with clinical parameters recorded on the day of blood sampling. Genomic DNA was isolated from peripheral blood cells with phenol/chloroform and kept in TE buffer at 4 degrees C. From cysteine to phenylalanine, the CDR3 is 16 amino acids long. Here the CDR3 DNA is all that survives: 48 bases in frame from base 1. Trimming removed 6 bases from V and 0 bases from J, leaving 17 bases between the germline ends. According to the germline V gene, CDR1 reads MNHEY and CDR2 reads SVGAGI. About this clone itself: Its specific antigen is unknown. Per-base quality was not reported, and no clone a single base away is much larger than it.

TCR beta CDR3 regions were amplified by multiplex PCR with the immunoSEQ immune profiling system according to the manufacturer's instructions. Sequencing was performed on an Illumina NextSeq system. The authors processed their data as follows. Sequence data were processed on the immunoSEQ Analyzer platform, and clonality was computed as the square root of Simpson's index of productive rearrangements. Similarity in V and J usage was measured by Jensen-Shannon distance, and OLGA was used to compute CDR3 generation probabilities. The immuneACCESS database (August 2020) and VDJdb (December 2020) were searched for shared CDR3 sequences. TCRdb retrieved this table from immuneACCESS and kept in-frame rearrangements only. Not all clones are present; in checked studies, unresolved V genes account for under half, and no reason is known for the remainder. V and J calls plus clone size are reproduced from that table; the DNA served to infer D and trimming. Within this sample are about 32,000 clones, with about 92% of them counted one time only. The ten largest clones take up over 0.7% of the sample.

This sequence was found in a girl aged 2-10 years with cystic fibrosis. The chain is assembled from TRBV6-5 and TRBJ1-1, with the identity of the D gene unclear. Source material: blood. In nucleotides, the sequence is TGTGCCAGCAGCTACCGTCGACCTCCCATGAACACTGAAGCTTTCTTT. Its translation reads: CASSYRRPPMNTEAFF.